The rows below give T cell receptor beta chains drawn from one sample of a study of cytomegalovirus exposure and HLA in healthy donors. Sequenced by immunoSEQ multiplex PCR; TCRdb stores in-frame clones only, minus some. The data contain around 150,000 clones, roughly three quarters of them singletons. Source material: PBMCs. All receptors derive from a man aged 18 to 30 in good health and CMV-seropositive. CDR3s include the opening cysteine and the closing phenylalanine or tryptophan. A D gene is named only where the DNA matches it firmly. The size field is filled for only some rows; it gives once, few, many or a size class.

J: TRBJ2-3
V: TRBV4-1
size: -
D: TRBD2
CDR3: CASSQVHPLAGGTRADTQYF
DNA: TGCGCCAGCAGCCAAGTCCATCCCTTAGCGGGGGGGACCCGTGCAGATACGCAGTATTTT

J: TRBJ2-6
V: TRBV6-4
size: -
D: -
CDR3: CASPSRLGGSGANVLTF
DNA: TGTGCCAGCCCGTCCCGGCTGGGGGGCTCTGGGGCCAACGTCCTGACTTTC

J: TRBJ2-4
V: TRBV30
size: -
D: -
CDR3: CAWSAGAKNIQYF
DNA: TGTGCCTGGAGCGCGGGGGCGAAGAACATTCAGTACTTC

J: TRBJ1-4
V: TRBV27
size: -
D: -
CDR3: CASSLSGGSEKLFF
DNA: TGTGCCAGCAGTTTATCGGGGGGTTCTGAAAAACTGTTTTTT

J: TRBJ2-3
V: TRBV7-3
size: -
D: -
CDR3: CASSLRGAYTDTQYF
DNA: TGTGCCAGCAGCCTACGGGGGGCCTACACAGATACGCAGTATTTT

J: TRBJ1-2
V: TRBV6-5
size: -
D: -
CDR3: CASSYNGNGYTF
DNA: TGTGCCAGCAGTTATAACGGTAATGGCTACACCTTC

J: TRBJ1-4
V: TRBV6-4
size: -
D: -
CDR3: CASSPSTQGNEKLFF
DNA: TGTGCCAGCAGTCCGTCGACGCAGGGGAATGAAAAACTGTTTTTT

J: TRBJ1-4
V: TRBV5-1
size: -
D: TRBD1
CDR3: CASSLRFRKDRGEKLFF
DNA: TGCGCCAGCAGCTTGCGGTTCAGGAAGGACAGGGGCGAAAAACTGTTTTTT

J: TRBJ2-3
V: TRBV5-1
size: -
D: TRBD2
CDR3: CASSLRIRQGTSGSPQYF
DNA: TGCGCCAGCAGCTTGAGAATCCGACAGGGGACTAGCGGGAGTCCCCAGTATTTT

J: TRBJ2-1
V: TRBV6-5
size: few
D: TRBD2
CDR3: CASRIAGVGNEQFF
DNA: TGTGCCAGCAGAATAGCGGGAGTGGGCAATGAGCAGTTCTTC

J: TRBJ1-4
V: TRBV7-6
size: -
D: TRBD1
CDR3: CASSLEGAREKLFF
DNA: TGTGCCAGCAGCTTAGAGGGGGCTCGGGAAAAACTGTTTTTT

J: TRBJ2-5
V: TRBV2
size: -
D: TRBD1
CDR3: CASSRQGRETQYF
DNA: TGTGCCAGCAGCAGACAGGGGCGGGAGACCCAGTACTTC

J: TRBJ1-1
V: TRBV7-6
size: -
D: TRBD1
CDR3: CASSILPGQGAEAFF
DNA: TGTGCCAGCAGCATCCTTCCGGGACAGGGTGCTGAAGCTTTCTTT

J: TRBJ1-2
V: TRBV5-1
size: once
D: TRBD1
CDR3: CASRPTGGYGYTF
DNA: TGCGCCAGCAGACCGACAGGGGGCTATGGCTACACCTTC

J: TRBJ1-4
V: TRBV7-9
size: -
D: TRBD1
CDR3: CASSPGTAHLGNEKLFF
DNA: TGTGCCAGCAGTCCCGGGACAGCCCATTTGGGTAATGAAAAACTGTTTTTT

J: TRBJ2-1
V: TRBV11-2
size: -
D: TRBD2
CDR3: CASSFAGGLNEQFF
DNA: TGTGCCAGCAGCTTTGCGGGAGGGCTGAATGAGCAGTTCTTC